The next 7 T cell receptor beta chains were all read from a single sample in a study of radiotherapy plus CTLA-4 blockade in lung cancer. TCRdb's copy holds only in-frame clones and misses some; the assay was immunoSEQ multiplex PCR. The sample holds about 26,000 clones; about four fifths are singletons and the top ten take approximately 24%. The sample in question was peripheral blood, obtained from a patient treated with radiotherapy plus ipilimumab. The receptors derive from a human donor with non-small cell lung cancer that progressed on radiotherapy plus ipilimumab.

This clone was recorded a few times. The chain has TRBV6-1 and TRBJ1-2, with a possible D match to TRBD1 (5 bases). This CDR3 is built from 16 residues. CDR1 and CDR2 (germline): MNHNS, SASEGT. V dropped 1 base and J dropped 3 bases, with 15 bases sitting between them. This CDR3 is CASSEDGYPTDYGYTF. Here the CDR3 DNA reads TGTGCCAGCAGTGAAGATGGGTACCCGACAGACTATGGCTACACCTTC.

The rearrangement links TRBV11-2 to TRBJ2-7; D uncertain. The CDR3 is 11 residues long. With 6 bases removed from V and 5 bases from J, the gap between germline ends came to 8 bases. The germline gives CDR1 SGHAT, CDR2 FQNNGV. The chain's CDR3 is CASRGVHEQYF. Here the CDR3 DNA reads TGTGCCAGCAGGGGTGTCCACGAGCAGTACTTC.

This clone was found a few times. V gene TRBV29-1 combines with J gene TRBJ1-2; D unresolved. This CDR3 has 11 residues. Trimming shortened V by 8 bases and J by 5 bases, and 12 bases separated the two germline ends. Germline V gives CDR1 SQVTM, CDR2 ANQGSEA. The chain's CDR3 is CSPPRDYGYTF. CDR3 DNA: TGCAGCCCCCCCCGGGATTATGGCTACACCTTC.

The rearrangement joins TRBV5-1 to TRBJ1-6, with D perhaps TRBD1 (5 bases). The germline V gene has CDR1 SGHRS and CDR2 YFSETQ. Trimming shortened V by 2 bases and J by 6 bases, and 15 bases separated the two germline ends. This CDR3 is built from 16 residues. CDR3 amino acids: CASSLTGGGVNSPLHF. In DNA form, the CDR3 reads TGCGCCAGCAGCTTAACCGGTGGAGGGGTTAATTCACCCCTCCACTTT.

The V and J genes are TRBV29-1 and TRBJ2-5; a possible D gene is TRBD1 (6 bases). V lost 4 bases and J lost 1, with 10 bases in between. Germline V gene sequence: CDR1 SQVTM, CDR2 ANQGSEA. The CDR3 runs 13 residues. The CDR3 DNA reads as TGCAGCGTTGGGACAGACACCCAAGAGACCCAGTACTTC. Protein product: CSVGTDTQETQYF.

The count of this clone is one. The CDR3 bases are TGCGCCAGCAGCCAAATCACAGGGGTGGGCAATGAGCAGTTCTTC. It translates to CASSQITGVGNEQFF. V usage is TRBV5-1 and J usage is TRBJ2-1, with 7 bases aligning to TRBD1. The CDR3 is 15 residues long. Germline V gives CDR1 SGHRS, CDR2 YFSETQ. Trimming cost V 4 bases and J 6 bases; bases outside gene matches: 10.

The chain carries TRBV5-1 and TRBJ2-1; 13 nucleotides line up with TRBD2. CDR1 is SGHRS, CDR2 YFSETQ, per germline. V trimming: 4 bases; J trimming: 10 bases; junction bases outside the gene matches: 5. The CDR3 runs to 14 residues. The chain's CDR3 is CASSAGLAGREQFF. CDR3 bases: TGCGCCAGCAGCGCGGGACTAGCGGGACGAGAGCAGTTCTTC. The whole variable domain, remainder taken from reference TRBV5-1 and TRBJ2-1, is KAGVTQTPRYLIKTRGQQVTLSCSPISGHRSVSWYQQTPGQGLQFLFEYFSETQRNKGNFPGRFSGRQFSNSRSEMNVSTLELGDSALYLCASSAGLAGREQFFGPGTRLTVL.